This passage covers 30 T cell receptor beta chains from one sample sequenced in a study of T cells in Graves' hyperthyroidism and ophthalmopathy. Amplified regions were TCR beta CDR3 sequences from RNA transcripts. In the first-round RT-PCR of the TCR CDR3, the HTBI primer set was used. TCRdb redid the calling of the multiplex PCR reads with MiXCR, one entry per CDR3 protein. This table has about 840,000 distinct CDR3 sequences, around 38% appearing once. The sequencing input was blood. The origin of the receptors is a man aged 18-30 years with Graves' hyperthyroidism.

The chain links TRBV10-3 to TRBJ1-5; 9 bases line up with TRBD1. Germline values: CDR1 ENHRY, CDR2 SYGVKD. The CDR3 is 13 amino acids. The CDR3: CAGGDRDFRPQHF. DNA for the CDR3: TGTGCTGGGGGGGACAGGGACTTTCGGCCCCAGCATTTT.

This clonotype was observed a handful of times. The CDR3 loop is CASDRRGAGTQYF. CDR3 DNA: TGTGCCAGCGATCGGCGGGGGGCGGGGACCCAGTACTTC. The chain links TRBV2 to TRBJ2-5, with 8 positions matching TRBD2. This CDR3 is 13 amino acids long. Germline CDR1 is SNHLY and CDR2 is FYNNEI. J gave up 7 bases and V 8 bases, and 9 bases lay outside the gene matches.

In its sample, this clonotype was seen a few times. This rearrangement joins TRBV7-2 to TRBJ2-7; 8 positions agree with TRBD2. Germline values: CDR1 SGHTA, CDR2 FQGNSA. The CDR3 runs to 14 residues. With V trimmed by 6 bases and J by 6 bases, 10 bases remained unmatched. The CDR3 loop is CASSLLAGRGEQYF. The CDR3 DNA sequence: TGTGCCAGCAGTTTATTGGCCGGGAGGGGCGAGCAGTACTTC.

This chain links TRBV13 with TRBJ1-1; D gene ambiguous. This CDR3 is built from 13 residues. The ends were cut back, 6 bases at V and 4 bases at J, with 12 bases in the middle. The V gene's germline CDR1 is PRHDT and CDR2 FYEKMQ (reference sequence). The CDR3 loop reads CASSGFWGTEAFF. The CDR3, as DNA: TGTGCCAGCAGTGGATTCTGGGGCACTGAAGCTTTCTTT.

The CDR3 region has the DNA TGCGCCAGCAGCATTGACGGAGTTTTGGGGCAGCCCCAGCATTTT. This codes for CASSIDGVLGQPQHF. This rearrangement joins TRBV5-1 to TRBJ1-5; D unclear. The CDR3 loop spans 15 amino acids. Germline assignment: CDR1 SGHRS and CDR2 YFSETQ. The V end was cut by 4 bases, the J end by 7 bases, with 18 bases between.

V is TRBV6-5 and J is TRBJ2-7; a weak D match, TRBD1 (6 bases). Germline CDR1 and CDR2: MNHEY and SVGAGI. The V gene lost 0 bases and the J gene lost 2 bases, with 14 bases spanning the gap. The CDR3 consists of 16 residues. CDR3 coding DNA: TGTGCCAGCAGTTACTCGTACAGGGTGGAGGCCTACGAGCAGTACTTC. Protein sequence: CASSYSYRVEAYEQYF.

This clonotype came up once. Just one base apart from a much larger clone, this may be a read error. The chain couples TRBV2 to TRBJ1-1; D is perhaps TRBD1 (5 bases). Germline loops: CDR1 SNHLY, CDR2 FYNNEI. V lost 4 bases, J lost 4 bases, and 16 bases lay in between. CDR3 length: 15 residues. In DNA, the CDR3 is TGTGCCAGCAGTGCGAATTCGCCAGGGAGCACTGAAGCTTTCTTT. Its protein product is CASSANSPGSTEAFF. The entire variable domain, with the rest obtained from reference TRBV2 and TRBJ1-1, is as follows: EPEVTQTPSHQVTQMGQEVILRCVPISNHLYFYWYRQILGQKVEFLVSFYNNEISEKSEIFDDQFSVERPDGSNFTLKIRSTKLEDSAMYFCASSANSPGSTEAFFGQGTRLTVV.

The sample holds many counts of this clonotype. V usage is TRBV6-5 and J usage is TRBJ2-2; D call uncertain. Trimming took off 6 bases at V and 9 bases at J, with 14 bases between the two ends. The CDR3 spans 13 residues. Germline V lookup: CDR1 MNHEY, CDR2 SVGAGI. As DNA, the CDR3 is TGTGCCAGCAGCCTCGCCGCTGGCCGGGAGCTGTTTTTT. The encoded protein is CASSLAAGRELFF.

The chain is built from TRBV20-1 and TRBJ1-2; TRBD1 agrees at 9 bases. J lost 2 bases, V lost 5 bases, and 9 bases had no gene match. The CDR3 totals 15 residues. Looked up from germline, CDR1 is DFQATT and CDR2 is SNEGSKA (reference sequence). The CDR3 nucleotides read TGCAGTGCTGGAGGGGGGGACAGGGTAAACTATGGCTACACCTTC. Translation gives CSAGGGDRVNYGYTF.

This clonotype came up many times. The CDR3 region has the DNA TGTGCCAGCAGCGACGTGACAGAGACGCACGAGCAGTACTTC. Its protein product is CASSDVTETHEQYF. The chain has TRBV7-9 and TRBJ2-7; D possibly corresponds to TRBD1 (5 bases). V shed 5 bases and J shed 5 bases, with 16 bases lying between them. The CDR3 extends over 14 amino acids. Germline assignment: CDR1 SEHNR and CDR2 FQNEAQ (reference sequence).

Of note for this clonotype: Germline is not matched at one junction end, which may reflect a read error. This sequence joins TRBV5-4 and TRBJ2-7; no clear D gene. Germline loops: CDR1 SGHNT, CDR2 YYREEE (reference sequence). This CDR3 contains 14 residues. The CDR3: CASSPYHTTYGQYF. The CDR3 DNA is TGTGCCAGCAGCCCCTACCACACCACCTACGGGCAGTACTTC.

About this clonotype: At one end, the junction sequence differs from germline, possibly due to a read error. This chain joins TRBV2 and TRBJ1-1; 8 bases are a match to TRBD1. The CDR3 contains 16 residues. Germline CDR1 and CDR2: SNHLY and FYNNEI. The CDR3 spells CASNKAGGGLNTVAFF. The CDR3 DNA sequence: TGTGCCAGCAATAAAGCAGGGGGCGGGTTGAACACTGTAGCTTTCTTT.

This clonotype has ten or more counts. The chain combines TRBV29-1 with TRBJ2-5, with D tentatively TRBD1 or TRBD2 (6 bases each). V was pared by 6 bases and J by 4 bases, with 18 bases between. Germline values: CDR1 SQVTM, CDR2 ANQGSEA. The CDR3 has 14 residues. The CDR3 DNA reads TGCAGCGTCGACGCGGGGCAGGGGTTAGAGACCCAGTACTTC. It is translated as CSVDAGQGLETQYF.

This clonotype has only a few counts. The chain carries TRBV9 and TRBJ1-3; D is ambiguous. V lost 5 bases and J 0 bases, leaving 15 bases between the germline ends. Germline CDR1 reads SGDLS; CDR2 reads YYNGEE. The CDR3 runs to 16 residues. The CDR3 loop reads CASSDISTSSGNTIYF. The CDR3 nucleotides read TGTGCCAGCAGTGACATCAGCACCAGCTCTGGAAACACCATATATTTT.

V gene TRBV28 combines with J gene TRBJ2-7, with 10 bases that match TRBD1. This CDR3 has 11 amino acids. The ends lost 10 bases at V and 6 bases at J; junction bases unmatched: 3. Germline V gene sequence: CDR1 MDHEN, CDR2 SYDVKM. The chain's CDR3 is CAIGTGAEQYF. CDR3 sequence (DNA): TGTGCCATCGGGACAGGGGCCGAGCAGTACTTC.

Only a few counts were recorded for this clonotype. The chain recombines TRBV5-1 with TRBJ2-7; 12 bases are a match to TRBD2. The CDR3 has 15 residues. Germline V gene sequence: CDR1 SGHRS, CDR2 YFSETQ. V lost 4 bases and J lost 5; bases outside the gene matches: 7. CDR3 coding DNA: TGCGCCAGCAGCACCCGACTAGCGGGGGCCGACGAGCAGTACTTC. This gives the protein CASSTRLAGADEQYF. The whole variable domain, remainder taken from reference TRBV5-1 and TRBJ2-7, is KAGVTQTPRYLIKTRGQQVTLSCSPISGHRSVSWYQQTPGQGLQFLFEYFSETQRNKGNFPGRFSGRQFSNSRSEMNVSTLELGDSALYLCASSTRLAGADEQYFGPGTRLTVT.

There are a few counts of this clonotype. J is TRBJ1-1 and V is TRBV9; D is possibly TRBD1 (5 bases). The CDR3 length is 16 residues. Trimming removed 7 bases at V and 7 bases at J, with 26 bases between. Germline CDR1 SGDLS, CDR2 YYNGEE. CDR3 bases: TGTGCCAGCTCACCTCTCTCTCCGGCGAACGGGGGTGAAGCTTTCTTT. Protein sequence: CASSPLSPANGGEAFF.

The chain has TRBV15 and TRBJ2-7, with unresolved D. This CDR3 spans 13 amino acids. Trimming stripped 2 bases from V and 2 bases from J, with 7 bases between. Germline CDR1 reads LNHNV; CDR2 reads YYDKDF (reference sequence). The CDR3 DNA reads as TGTGCCACCAGCAGAAGGGCCGCCTACGAGCAGTACTTC. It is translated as CATSRRAAYEQYF.

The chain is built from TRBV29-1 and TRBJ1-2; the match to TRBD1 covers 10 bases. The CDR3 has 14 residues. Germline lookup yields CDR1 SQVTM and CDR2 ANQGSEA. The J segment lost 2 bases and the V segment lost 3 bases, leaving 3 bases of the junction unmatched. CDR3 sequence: CSVEPTGGNYGYTF. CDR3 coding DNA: TGCAGCGTTGAGCCGACAGGGGGCAACTATGGCTACACCTTC.

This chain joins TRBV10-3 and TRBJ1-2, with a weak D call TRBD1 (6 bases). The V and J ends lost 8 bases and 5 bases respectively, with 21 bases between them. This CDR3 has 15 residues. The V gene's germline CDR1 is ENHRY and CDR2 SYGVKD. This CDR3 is CAIGRDTTRTYGYTF. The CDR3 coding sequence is TGTGCCATCGGGCGGGACACGACCAGAACGTATGGCTACACCTTC.

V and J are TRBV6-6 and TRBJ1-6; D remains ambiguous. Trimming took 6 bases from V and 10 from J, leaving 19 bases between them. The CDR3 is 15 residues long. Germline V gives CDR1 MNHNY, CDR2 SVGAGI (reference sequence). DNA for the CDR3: TGTGCCAGCAGCCTTGCGGGAGAGGGAAGCTCACCCCTCCACTTT. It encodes CASSLAGEGSSPLHF.

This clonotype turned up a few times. CDR3 sequence reads: CSACRTFTQGQGWRDTEAFF. Written as DNA, the CDR3 is TGCAGCGCCTGCCGGACGTTCACTCAGGGACAGGGTTGGCGGGACACTGAAGCTTTCTTT. The chain links TRBV29-1 to TRBJ1-1; 9 bases fit TRBD1. CDR1 is SQVTM, CDR2 ANQGSEA, per germline. Unmatched junction bases numbered 27, after V lost 7 bases and J lost 3 bases. This CDR3 has 20 residues.

CDR3 nucleotides: TGTGCCAGTAGTATGGTCCAGGGGAATCAGCCCCAGCATTTT. As protein: CASSMVQGNQPQHF. The rearrangement links TRBV19 to TRBJ1-5, with a tentative D call TRBD1 (6 bases). From germline, CDR1 is LNHDA and CDR2 SQIVND (reference sequence). The CDR3 consists of 14 residues. V was pared by 3 bases and J by 4 bases, with 10 bases between.

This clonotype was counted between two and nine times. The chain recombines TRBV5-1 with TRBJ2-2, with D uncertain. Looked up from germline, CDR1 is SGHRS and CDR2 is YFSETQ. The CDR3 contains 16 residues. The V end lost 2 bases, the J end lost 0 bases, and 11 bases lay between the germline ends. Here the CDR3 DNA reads TGCGCCAGCAGCTTTTACAGTCCCGCGAACACCGGGGAGCTGTTTTTT. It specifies CASSFYSPANTGELFF.

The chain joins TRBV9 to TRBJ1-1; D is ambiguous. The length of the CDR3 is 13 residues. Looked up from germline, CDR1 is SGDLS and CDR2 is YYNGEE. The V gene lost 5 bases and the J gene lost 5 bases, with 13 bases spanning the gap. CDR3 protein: CASSHSYSTEAFF. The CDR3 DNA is TGTGCCAGCAGTCATTCCTACTCGACTGAAGCTTTCTTT.

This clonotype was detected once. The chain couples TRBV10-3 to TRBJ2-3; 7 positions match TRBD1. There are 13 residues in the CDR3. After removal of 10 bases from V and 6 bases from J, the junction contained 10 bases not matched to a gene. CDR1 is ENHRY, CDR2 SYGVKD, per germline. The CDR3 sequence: CATMGTARDTQYF. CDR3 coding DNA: TGTGCCACCATGGGGACAGCCCGTGATACGCAGTATTTT.

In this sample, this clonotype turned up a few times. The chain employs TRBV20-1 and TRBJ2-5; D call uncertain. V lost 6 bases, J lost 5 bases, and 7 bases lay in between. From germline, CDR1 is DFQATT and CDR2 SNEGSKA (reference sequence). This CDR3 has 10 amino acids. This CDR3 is CSAPLETQYF. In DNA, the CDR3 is TGCAGTGCCCCCCTGGAGACCCAGTACTTC.

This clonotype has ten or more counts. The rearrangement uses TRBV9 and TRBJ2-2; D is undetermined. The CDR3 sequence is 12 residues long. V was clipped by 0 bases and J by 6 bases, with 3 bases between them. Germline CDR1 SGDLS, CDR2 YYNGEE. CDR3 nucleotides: TGTGCCAGCAGCGTAGTGGCCGGGGAGCTGTTTTTT. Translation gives CASSVVAGELFF.

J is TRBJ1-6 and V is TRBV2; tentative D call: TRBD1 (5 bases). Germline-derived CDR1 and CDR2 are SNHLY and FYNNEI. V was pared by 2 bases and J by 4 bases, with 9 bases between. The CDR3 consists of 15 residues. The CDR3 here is CASSELGPYNSPLHF. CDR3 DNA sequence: TGTGCCAGCAGTGAACTGGGGCCTTATAATTCACCCCTCCACTTT.

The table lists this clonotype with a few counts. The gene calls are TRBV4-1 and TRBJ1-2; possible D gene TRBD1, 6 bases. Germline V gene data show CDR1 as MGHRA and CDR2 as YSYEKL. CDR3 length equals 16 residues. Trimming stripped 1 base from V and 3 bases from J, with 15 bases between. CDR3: CASSQAGSGVDYGYTF. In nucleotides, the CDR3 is TGCGCCAGCAGCCAAGCCGGGTCAGGGGTCGACTATGGCTACACCTTC.